This TCR beta chain was documented in a study of shared clonotypes between healthy human individuals. Across the study: CD4 naive cells filled three plates per donor, CD4 memory three, CD8 naive two and CD8 memory one. Findings and limits, study-wide: Among donors, clonotype sharing was expected to be affected by sequencing depth.

Trimming took 2 bases from V and 5 from J, leaving 16 bases between them. Germline V gene lookup returns CDR1 LNHDA and CDR2 SQIVND (reference sequence). The CDR3 spans 15 residues. Deep-level running was used for the assay. Splitting of each subset's genomic DNA was done evenly across several immunoSEQ plates. The protocol was immunoSEQ multiplex PCR, while the TCRdb copy is restricted to in-frame clones and leaves out a portion. The repertoire holds more than 2 million clones, with just over 90% as singletons. Note on this clone: The antigen remains unidentified.

The naive CD8 subset, CD45RO-negative cells positively selected for CCR7, excluded terminally differentiated effector memory CD45RA+ cells. The V call is TRBV19, the J call TRBJ2-7; D may be TRBD2 (6 bases). The clonotype comes from a man aged 18 to 30 in good health. Some clones in this sample may be carry-over from other donors' samples. The sequenced sample consisted of naive CD8+ T cells from PBMCs. CDR3 coding DNA: TGTGCCAGTAGTATAAGGCGGGGAATAGAGGACGAGCAGTACTTC. Its translation is CASSIRRGIEDEQYF.